The next 8 T cell receptor beta chains were all read from a single sample in a study of blood T cell repertoires in COVID-19. TCRdb's copy holds only in-frame clones and misses some; the assay was immunoSEQ multiplex PCR. The data show around 34,000 clones, approximately 83% seen once. The specimen was peripheral blood. The receptors stem from a man aged 45 to 65 with acute or convalescent COVID-19.

The V and J genes are TRBV19 and TRBJ2-5, with 9 bases fitting TRBD1. The CDR3 length is 19 residues. The junction had 21 bases not matched to a gene; V was cut back by 5 bases and J by 5 bases. Germline V gene data show CDR1 as LNHDA and CDR2 as SQIVND (reference sequence). CDR3 residues: CASSPDLISGTGSSETQYF. The CDR3 DNA follows: TGTGCCAGTAGTCCCGACCTCATTTCCGGGACAGGGAGTTCGGAGACCCAGTACTTC.

This rearrangement joins TRBV12-3 or TRBV12-4 to TRBJ1-1; D uncertain. The CDR3 totals 12 residues. Deletions cut 6 bases from V and 1 base from J, with 6 bases between. CDR3 in DNA: TGTGCCAGCAGGAGGGCGAACACTGAAGCTTTCTTT. Translated: CASRRANTEAFF.

J is TRBJ1-1 and V is TRBV30, with 12 bases fitting TRBD1. Trimming cost V 4 bases and J 7 bases; bases outside gene matches: 10. Germline V gene sequence: CDR1 GTSNPN, CDR2 SVGIG (reference sequence). CDR3 length equals 15 residues. CDR3 nucleotide sequence: TGTGCCTGGATGCCGGGACAGGGGGCCCTGGGTGAAGCTTTCTTT. Translation gives CAWMPGQGALGEAFF.

This chain joins TRBV10-3 and TRBJ1-5; 7 bases line up with TRBD1. Germline loops: CDR1 ENHRY, CDR2 SYGVKD. CDR3 length equals 15 residues. The V segment lost 2 bases and the J segment 1 base; nucleotides outside the gene matches: 2. CDR3 nucleotides: TGTGCCATCAGTGAGCCGGACAGGAGCAATCAGCCCCAGCATTTT. Translating it yields CAISEPDRSNQPQHF.

This chain links TRBV10-3 with TRBJ2-7, with 7 bases identical to TRBD1. CDR1 ENHRY and CDR2 SYGVKD come from the germline V gene. The CDR3 extends over 15 amino acids. The junction had 7 bases not matched to a gene; V was cut back by 2 bases and J by 3 bases. The DNA for the CDR3 is TGTGCCATCAGTGAGCCGCAGGGGGTCAGCTACGAGCAGTACTTC. Translated, it gives CAISEPQGVSYEQYF.

This clone was detected only a few times. This rearrangement joins TRBV27 to TRBJ1-1, with 8 nucleotides matching TRBD1. Losses at the gene ends were 1 base for V and 4 bases for J; bases not matched to a gene: 5. Germline values: CDR1 MNHEY, CDR2 SMNVEV (reference sequence). CDR3 length: 15 residues. CDR3 DNA: TGTGCCAGCAGTTTATTTTACAGGGGGACCACTGAAGCTTTCTTT. This sequence encodes CASSLFYRGTTEAFF.

This clone appeared a few times. This chain links TRBV7-9 with TRBJ2-5; D may be TRBD2 (5 bases). Trimming pared 3 bases from V and 1 base from J, leaving 9 bases between. This CDR3 is 14 amino acids long. Germline values: CDR1 SEHNR, CDR2 FQNEAQ (reference sequence). The CDR3 protein is CASSFGLGQETQYF. The DNA of the CDR3 is TGTGCCAGCAGCTTTGGACTGGGCCAAGAGACCCAGTACTTC.

The chain is built from TRBV28 and TRBJ2-7; D may be TRBD2 (5 bases). Per germline, CDR1 MDHEN and CDR2 SYDVKM. V was shortened by 6 bases and J by 3 bases, with 18 bases between the two germline ends. The CDR3 extends over 15 amino acids. CDR3 sequence (DNA): TGTGCCAGCAGCCGCCCCCGGGGATACAACTACGAGCAGTACTTC. Translated, it gives CASSRPRGYNYEQYF.